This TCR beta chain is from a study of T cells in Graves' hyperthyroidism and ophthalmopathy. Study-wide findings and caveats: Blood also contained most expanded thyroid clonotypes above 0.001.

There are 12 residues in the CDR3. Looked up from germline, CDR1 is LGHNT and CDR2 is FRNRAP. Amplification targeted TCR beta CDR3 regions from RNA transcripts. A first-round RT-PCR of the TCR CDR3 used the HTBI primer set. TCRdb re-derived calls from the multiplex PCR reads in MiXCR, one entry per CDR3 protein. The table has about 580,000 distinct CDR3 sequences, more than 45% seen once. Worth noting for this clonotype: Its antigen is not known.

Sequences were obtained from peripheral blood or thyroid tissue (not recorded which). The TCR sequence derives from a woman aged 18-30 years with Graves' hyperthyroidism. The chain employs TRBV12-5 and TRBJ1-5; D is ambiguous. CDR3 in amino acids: CASSFGVETQHF. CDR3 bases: TGTGCCAGCAGTTTTGGCGTAGAGACCCAGCATTTT.